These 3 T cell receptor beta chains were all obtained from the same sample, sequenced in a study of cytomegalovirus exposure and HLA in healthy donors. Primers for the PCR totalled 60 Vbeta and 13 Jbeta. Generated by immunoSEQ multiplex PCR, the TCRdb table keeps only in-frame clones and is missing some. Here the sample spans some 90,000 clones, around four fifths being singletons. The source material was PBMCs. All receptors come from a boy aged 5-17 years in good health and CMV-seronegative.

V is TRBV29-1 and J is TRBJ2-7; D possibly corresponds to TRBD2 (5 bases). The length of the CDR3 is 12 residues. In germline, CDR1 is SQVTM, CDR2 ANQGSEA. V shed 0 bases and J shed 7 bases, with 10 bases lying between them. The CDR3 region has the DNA TGCAGCGTTGAAGATTCGCCGGGGGAGCAGTACTTC. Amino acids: CSVEDSPGEQYF.

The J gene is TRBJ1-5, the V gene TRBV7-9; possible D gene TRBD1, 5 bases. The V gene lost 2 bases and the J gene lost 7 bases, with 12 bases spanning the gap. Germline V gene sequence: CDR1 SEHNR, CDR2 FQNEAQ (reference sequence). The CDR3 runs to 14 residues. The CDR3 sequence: CASSLSGPNQPQHF. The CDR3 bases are TGTGCCAGCAGCTTATCAGGGCCCAACCAGCCCCAGCATTTT.

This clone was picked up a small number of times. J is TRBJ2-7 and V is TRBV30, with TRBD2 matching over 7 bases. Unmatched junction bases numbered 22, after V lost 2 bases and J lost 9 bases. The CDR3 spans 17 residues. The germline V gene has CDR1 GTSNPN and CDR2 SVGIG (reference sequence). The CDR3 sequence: CAWSTQDWVRAGGVQYF. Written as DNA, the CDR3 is TGTGCCTGGAGTACCCAAGATTGGGTCAGAGCTGGGGGGGTGCAGTACTTC.